This passage covers 17 T cell receptor beta chains from one sample sequenced in a study of CD8+ T cells in alopecia areata. Extraction of RNA preceded its reverse transcription into cDNA, which served as the sequencing template. Profiled with immunoSEQ multiplex PCR; TCRdb holds only in-frame clones, not every one. Among about 100,000 clones listed, 45% to 60% were seen once. The sequencing input was NKG2D-low CD8+ T cells sorted from blood. The receptors stem from a human donor with alopecia areata.

This chain uses TRBV4-1 with TRBJ2-5, with 9 bases matching TRBD2. The germline CDR1 and CDR2 sequences are MGHRA and YSYEKL. The CDR3 runs to 16 residues. The junction had 7 bases not matched to a gene; V was cut back by 0 bases and J by 5 bases. In DNA form, the CDR3 reads TGCGCCAGCAGCCAAGAGTTAGCGGGAGAAACGGAGACCCAGTACTTC. Its translation: CASSQELAGETETQYF.

V is TRBV7-9 and J is TRBJ2-2, with D possibly matching TRBD2 (6 bases). Trimming shortened V by 5 bases and J by 0 bases, and 16 bases separated the two germline ends. Germline V gene sequence: CDR1 SEHNR, CDR2 FQNEAQ (reference sequence). The CDR3 covers 17 residues. The CDR3 sequence: CASSLFRETANTGELFF. Here the CDR3 DNA reads TGTGCCAGCAGCCTCTTTCGGGAGACGGCGAACACCGGGGAGCTGTTTTTT.

Only a few counts were recorded for this clone. CDR3 bases: TGCGCCAGCAGCTACCTGGAGGGCTGGAGGACAGATACGCAGTATTTT. It codes for CASSYLEGWRTDTQYF. The chain joins TRBV5-1 to TRBJ2-3; D may be TRBD2 (6 bases). This CDR3 spans 16 amino acids. Between the trimmed V and J ends, which lost 3 bases and 3 bases, there was a span of 17 bases. Germline values: CDR1 SGHRS, CDR2 YFSETQ.

This clone was observed once. The chain has TRBV28 and TRBJ1-1, with D possibly TRBD1 on 5 matching bases. V was clipped by 8 bases and J by 3 bases, with 16 bases between them. CDR3 length: 14 residues. CDR1 is MDHEN, CDR2 SYDVKM, per germline. The CDR3 DNA reads as TGTGCCAGCCTGGTGCGGTCAGGGTACACTGAAGCTTTCTTT. Protein sequence: CASLVRSGYTEAFF.

The chain is built from TRBV29-1 and TRBJ1-2; D is ambiguous. The germline V and J ends were trimmed by 4 bases and 5 bases, with 14 bases remaining between them. Germline V gives CDR1 SQVTM, CDR2 ANQGSEA. The CDR3 runs to 13 residues. The CDR3 DNA sequence: TGCAGCGTTGTTTACTATGAAGATTATGGCTACACCTTC. This codes for CSVVYYEDYGYTF.

In this sample, this clone turned up once. The chain links TRBV4-1 to TRBJ2-3; D gene unclear. Trimming stripped 0 bases from V and 2 bases from J, with 6 bases between. Germline V lookup: CDR1 MGHRA, CDR2 YSYEKL. This CDR3 has 14 residues. The CDR3 nucleotides read TGCGCCAGCAGCCAAGAAGGACCCACAGATACGCAGTATTTT. Translation gives CASSQEGPTDTQYF.

For the CDR3, the DNA is TGTGCCAGCAGCCCTATTAGCAATGAGCAGTTCTTC. Translated, it gives CASSPISNEQFF. V gene TRBV9 combines with J gene TRBJ2-1; D remains unclear. Germline V gives CDR1 SGDLS, CDR2 YYNGEE. The V gene lost 4 bases and the J gene lost 6 bases, with 8 bases spanning the gap. The CDR3 runs 12 residues. Full variable domain (missing parts from reference TRBV9 and TRBJ2-1): DSGVTQTPKHLITATGQRVTLRCSPRSGDLSVYWYQQSLDQGLQFLIQYYNGEERAKGNILERFSAQQFPDLHSELNLSSLELGDSALYFCASSPISNEQFFGPGTRLTVL.

This clone was seen a few times. This chain links TRBV27 with TRBJ1-2; D is perhaps TRBD1 (5 bases). The CDR3 length is 16 residues. CDR1 MNHEY and CDR2 SMNVEV come from the germline V gene (reference sequence). Trimming cost V 3 bases and J 5 bases, with 19 bases left between them. The CDR3 is CASSFGTAGSVYGYTF. CDR3 in DNA: TGTGCCAGCAGTTTTGGGACCGCGGGGTCGGTTTATGGCTACACCTTC.

The chain employs TRBV6-5 and TRBJ1-1, with unresolved D. The CDR3 length is 11 residues. Trimming left V 6 bases short and J 1 base short, with 3 bases between. Germline assignment: CDR1 MNHEY and CDR2 SVGAGI. CDR3 nucleotide sequence: TGTGCCAGCAGACGGAACACTGAAGCTTTCTTT. It specifies CASRRNTEAFF.

Details on this clone: At one end the junction does not follow the germline gene, possibly because of a read error. The J gene is TRBJ2-5, the V gene TRBV4-1; 10 positions agree with TRBD1. This CDR3 is 16 amino acids long. Germline V lookup: CDR1 MGHRA, CDR2 YSYEKL. CDR3 loop: CASSPADRGVQETQYF. CDR3 nucleotides: TGTGCCAGCAGCCCAGCGGACAGGGGGGTCCAAGAGACCCAGTACTTC.

The V call is TRBV29-1, the J call TRBJ1-1, with D uncertain. In germline, CDR1 is SQVTM, CDR2 ANQGSEA. V was shortened by 2 bases and J by 6 bases, with 4 bases between the two germline ends. CDR3 length: 10 residues. The DNA of the CDR3 is TGCAGCGTTGAACCCTCTGAAGCTTTCTTT. Protein: CSVEPSEAFF.

CDR3 sequence reads: CASSLDPTGNNEQFF. DNA of the CDR3: TGTGCCAGCAGCTTAGATCCCACTGGGAACAATGAGCAGTTCTTC. V usage is TRBV11-3 and J usage is TRBJ2-1; no clear D. The CDR3 runs to 15 residues. CDR1 SGHNT and CDR2 YENEEA come from the germline V gene. Between the trimmed V and J ends, which lost 0 bases and 5 bases, there was a span of 11 bases.

J is TRBJ2-7 and V is TRBV10-3; 8 bases are shared with TRBD1. CDR1 is ENHRY and CDR2 is SYGVKD in the germline V gene. V lost 6 bases, J lost 4 bases, and 11 bases stayed unmatched. This CDR3 is 15 amino acids long. Here the CDR3 DNA reads TGTGCCATCAGCCCCTCCGGGACAGGCTCATACGAGCAGTACTTC. This gives the protein CAISPSGTGSYEQYF.

The chain is built from TRBV5-6 and TRBJ2-1; D not resolved. This CDR3 is built from 11 residues. V was trimmed by 6 bases and J by 10 bases, leaving 11 bases between them. Germline values: CDR1 SGHDT, CDR2 YYEEEE. DNA of the CDR3: TGTGCCAGCATGGAACGGAGCGAGCAGTTCTTC. Protein: CASMERSEQFF. The variable domain in full, with the rest retrieved from reference TRBV5-6 and TRBJ2-1, is DAGVTQSPTHLIKTRGQQVTLRCSPKSGHDTVSWYQQALGQGPQFIFQYYEEEERQRGNFPDRFSGHQFPNYSSELNVNALLLGDSALYLCASMERSEQFFGPGTRLTVL.

The CDR3 loop is CASSHMNTEAFF. Written as DNA, the CDR3 is TGTGCCAGCAGCCACATGAACACTGAAGCTTTCTTT. The chain joins TRBV7-9 to TRBJ1-1; D not resolved. This CDR3 is 12 amino acids long. The germline V gene encodes CDR1 SEHNR and CDR2 FQNEAQ (reference sequence). Between the trimmed V and J ends, which lost 5 bases and 0 bases, there was a span of 4 bases.

The chain couples TRBV7-9 to TRBJ2-4; weak D call: TRBD2 (5 bases). Germline V gene sequence: CDR1 SEHNR, CDR2 FQNEAQ (reference sequence). The CDR3 is made up of 12 amino acids. V gave up 8 bases and J gave up 7 bases, with 12 bases separating them. CDR3 sequence reads: CASRSGGNIQYF. The CDR3 DNA follows: TGTGCCAGCCGGTCAGGCGGGAACATTCAGTACTTC. Looking up the rest from reference TRBV7-9 and TRBJ2-4 gives the full variable domain: DTGVSQNPRHKITKRGQNVTFRCDPISEHNRLYWYRQTLGQGPEFLTYFQNEAQLEKSRLLSDRFSAERPKGSFSTLEIQRTEQGDSAMYLCASRSGGNIQYFGAGTRLSVL.

The chain uses TRBV7-9 and TRBJ1-2, with D possibly being TRBD1 (5 bases). Germline CDR1 reads SEHNR; CDR2 reads FQNEAQ (reference sequence). The CDR3 runs to 13 residues. V lost 5 bases and J 4 bases, leaving 11 bases between the germline ends. CDR3 DNA: TGTGCCAGCAGCCCGGGGACCTTCTATGGCTACACCTTC. Translated, it gives CASSPGTFYGYTF.